The sequence of this T cell receptor (beta chain) was determined in a study of T cell responses to AZD1222 COVID-19 vaccine. Germline V CDR1 and CDR2: MDHEN, SYDVKM. The CDR3 consists of 14 residues. Deletions cut 3 bases from V and 3 bases from J, with 12 bases between. Method: immunoSEQ multiplex PCR; TCRdb's copy keeps in-frame clones and lacks some. The sample carries 50,000 to 65,000 clones, about nine tenths recorded once. Study results and caveats: Dominant CD4 TCR responses targeted spike regions 160-218 and 743-854. Donors, mostly white British, included more females; clonal diversity was possibly underestimated.

A remark on this clone: Antigen: not known.

The origin of this receptor is an adult who received the MenACWY meningococcal vaccine as a control. This sample comprised peripheral blood, obtained 28 days after the second dose of the MenACWY control vaccine. The chain uses TRBV28 and TRBJ2-7; D may correspond to TRBD1 or TRBD2 (5 bases each). The DNA for the CDR3 is TGTGCCAGCAGTTTGTCGGGGCGCAACTACGAGCAGTACTTC. Its protein product is CASSLSGRNYEQYF.